This TCR beta chain was observed in a study of T cells expressing NK-cell markers. Germline V lookup: CDR1 SEHNR, CDR2 FQNEAQ (reference sequence). The length of the CDR3 is 14 residues. About this clonotype: The target antigen is unknown.

Study results and limitations: The leading position in the CD3+CD56-NKG2C+ fraction of several donors also went to these clonotypes.

For each CDR3 protein, TCRdb gives one entry from its re-call of the 5' RACE reads, without DNA. The table lists 90,000 to 130,000 distinct CDR3 sequences, with around 20% in the top ten. Material for sequencing was blood T cells: a sorted CD56 or NKG2C T cell subset, CD4+ or CD8+ T cells, or bulk PBMC T cells (not recorded which). The receptor's source is a woman aged 18 to 75 in good health. The rearrangement links TRBV7-9 to TRBJ2-1; the TCRdb D gene call, TRBD2, has no DNA to confirm it. CDR3 loop: CASRVIAGVDEQFF. Full variable domain (outside the CDR3, taken from reference TRBV7-9 and TRBJ2-1): DTGVSQNPRHKITKRGQNVTFRCDPISEHNRLYWYRQTLGQGPEFLTYFQNEAQLEKSRLLSDRFSAERPKGSFSTLEIQRTEQGDSAMYLCASRVIAGVDEQFFGPGTRLTVL.